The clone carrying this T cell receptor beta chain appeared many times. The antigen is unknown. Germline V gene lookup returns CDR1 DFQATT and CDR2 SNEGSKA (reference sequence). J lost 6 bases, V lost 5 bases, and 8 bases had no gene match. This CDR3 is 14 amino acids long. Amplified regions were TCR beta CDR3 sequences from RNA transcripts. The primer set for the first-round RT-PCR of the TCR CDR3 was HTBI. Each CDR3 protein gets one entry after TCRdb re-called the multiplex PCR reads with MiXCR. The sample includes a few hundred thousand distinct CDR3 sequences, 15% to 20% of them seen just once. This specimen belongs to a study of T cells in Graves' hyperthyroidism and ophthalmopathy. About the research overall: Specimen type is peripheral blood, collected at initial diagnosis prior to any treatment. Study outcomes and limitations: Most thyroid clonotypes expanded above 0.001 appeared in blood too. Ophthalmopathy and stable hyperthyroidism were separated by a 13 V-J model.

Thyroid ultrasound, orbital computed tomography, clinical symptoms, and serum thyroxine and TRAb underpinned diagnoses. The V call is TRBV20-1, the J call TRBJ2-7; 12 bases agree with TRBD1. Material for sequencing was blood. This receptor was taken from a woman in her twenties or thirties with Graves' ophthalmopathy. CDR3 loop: CSADSGTGGAEQYF. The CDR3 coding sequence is TGCAGTGCTGATTCCGGGACAGGGGGCGCCGAGCAGTACTTC.